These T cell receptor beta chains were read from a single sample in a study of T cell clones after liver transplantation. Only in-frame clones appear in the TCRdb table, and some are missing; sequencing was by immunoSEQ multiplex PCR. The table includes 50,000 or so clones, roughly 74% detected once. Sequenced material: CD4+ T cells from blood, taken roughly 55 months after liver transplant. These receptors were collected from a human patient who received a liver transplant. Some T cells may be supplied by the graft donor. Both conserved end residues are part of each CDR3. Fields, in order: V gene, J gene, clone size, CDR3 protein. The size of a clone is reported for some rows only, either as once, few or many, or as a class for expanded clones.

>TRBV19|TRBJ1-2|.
CASQTGSFYGYTF
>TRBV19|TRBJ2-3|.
CASSIKRGRTDTQYF
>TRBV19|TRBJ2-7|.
CASSKGLAGGGLHEQYF
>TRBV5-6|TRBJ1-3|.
CASRLQGAQGNTIYF
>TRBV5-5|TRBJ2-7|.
CASSLRPSYEQYF
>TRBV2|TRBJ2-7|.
CASRIRTDSYEQYF
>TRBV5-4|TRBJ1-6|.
CASTIEPGVDSPLHF
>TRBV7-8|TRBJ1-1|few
CASSLLRESDTEAFF
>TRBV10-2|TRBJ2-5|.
CASSRVGTQGETQYF
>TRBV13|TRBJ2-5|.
CASSFYEETQYF
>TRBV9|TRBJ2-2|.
CASSPRILLQGFNGELFF
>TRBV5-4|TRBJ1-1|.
CASSPATQNTEAFF
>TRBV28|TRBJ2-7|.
CASSLKYEQYF
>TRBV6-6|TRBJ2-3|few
CASSWRDPDTQYF
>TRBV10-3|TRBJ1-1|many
CASRDNTEAFF
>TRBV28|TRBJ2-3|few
CASSSGLAGATDTQYF
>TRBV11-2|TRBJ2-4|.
CASSSLQGPLAKNIQYF
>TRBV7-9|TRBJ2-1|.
CASSSRDSYNEQFF
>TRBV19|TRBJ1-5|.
CASSIEQGETEPQHF
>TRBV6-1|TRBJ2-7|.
CASSGQGVYEQYF
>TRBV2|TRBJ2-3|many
CASSGTGSTDTQYF
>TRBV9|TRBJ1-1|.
CASSVDTYLEEAFF
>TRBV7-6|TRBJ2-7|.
CASSLVGLAGAASEQYF
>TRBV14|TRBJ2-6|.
CASSQGGANVLTF
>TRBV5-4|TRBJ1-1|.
CASRVAVNTEAFF
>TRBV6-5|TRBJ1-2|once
CASRAGQGAYGYTF
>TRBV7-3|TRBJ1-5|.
CASSPGAPGGTWQPQHF
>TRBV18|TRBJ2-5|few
CASSPPSAGGETQYF
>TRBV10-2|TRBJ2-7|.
CASRLGGESSYEQYF
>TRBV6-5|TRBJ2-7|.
CASSNQGAGEQYF
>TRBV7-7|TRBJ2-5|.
CASSLGGIGQETQYF
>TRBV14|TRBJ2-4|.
CASSQVHSLAKNIQYF
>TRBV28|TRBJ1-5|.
CASSLDRAAQHF
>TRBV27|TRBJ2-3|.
CASSFVGRTDTQYF
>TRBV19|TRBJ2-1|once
CASSIMSQGRYEQFF
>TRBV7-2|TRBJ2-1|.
CASSLEASGGSYSYNEQFF
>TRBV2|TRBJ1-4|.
CASTQQGANEKLFF
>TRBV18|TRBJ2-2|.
CASSQTSGQTTGELFF
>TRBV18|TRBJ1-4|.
CASSPRVRGSNEKLFF
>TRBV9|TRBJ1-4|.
CASSVGDRGNEKLFF
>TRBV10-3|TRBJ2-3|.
CAISETLEYGGTDTQYF
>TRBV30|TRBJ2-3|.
CAWRLPSTDTQYF
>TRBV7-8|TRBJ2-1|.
CASSLKQSREYNEQFF
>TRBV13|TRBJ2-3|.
CASSSIPIRSSTDTQYF
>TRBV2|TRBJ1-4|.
CASSDWNKGEKLFF
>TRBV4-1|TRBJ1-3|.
CASSQSRGGIRSGNTIYF
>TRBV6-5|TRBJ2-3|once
CASGFGDTQYF
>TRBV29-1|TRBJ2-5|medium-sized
CSVVERTGEETQYF
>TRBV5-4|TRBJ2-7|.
CASSRIDRGFGEQYF
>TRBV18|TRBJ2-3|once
CASSPTSGSTDTQYF
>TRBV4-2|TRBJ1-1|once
CASSQVGTVYSSNTEAFF
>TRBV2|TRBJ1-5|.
CASAQDSNQPQHF
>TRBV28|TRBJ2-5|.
CASSLPSTETQYF
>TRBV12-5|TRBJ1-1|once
CASASRGGTKAFF
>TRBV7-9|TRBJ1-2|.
CATPPGTGADGYTF
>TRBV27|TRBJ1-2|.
CASRPTGTGVGYTF
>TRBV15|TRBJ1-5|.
CATSSRDRAQPQHF
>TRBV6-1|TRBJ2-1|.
CASSDPGGGNEQFF
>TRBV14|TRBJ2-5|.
CASSLGNQETQYF
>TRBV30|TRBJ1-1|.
CAWRSSGTWTEAFF